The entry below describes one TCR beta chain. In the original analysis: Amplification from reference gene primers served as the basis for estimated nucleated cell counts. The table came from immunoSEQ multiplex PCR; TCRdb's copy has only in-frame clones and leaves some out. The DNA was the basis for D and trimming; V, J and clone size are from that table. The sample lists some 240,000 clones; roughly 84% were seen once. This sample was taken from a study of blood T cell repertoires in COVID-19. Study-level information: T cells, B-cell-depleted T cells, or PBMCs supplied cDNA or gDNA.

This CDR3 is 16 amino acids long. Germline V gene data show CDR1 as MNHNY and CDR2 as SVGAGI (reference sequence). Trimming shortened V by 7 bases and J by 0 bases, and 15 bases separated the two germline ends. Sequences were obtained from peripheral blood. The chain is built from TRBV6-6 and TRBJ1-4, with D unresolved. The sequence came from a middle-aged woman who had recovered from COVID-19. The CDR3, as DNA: TGTGCCAGCACTCCCCGAGAGGCCTCAACTAATGAAAAACTGTTTTTT. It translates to CASTPREASTNEKLFF.